Listed below are T cell receptor beta chains from one sample, sequenced in a study of T cell responses to AZD1222 COVID-19 vaccine. Data came from immunoSEQ multiplex PCR; TCRdb stores just in-frame clones and leaves some out. The data show around 120,000 clones, 70% to 85% seen once. Here the sequenced sample was peripheral blood, taken 28 days after the second AZD1222 dose. The source is an adult who received the AZD1222 COVID-19 vaccine. CDR3s include the opening cysteine and the closing phenylalanine or tryptophan. The D gene is left open where the match is weak. Only part of the rows carry a size: once, few, many, or a class if the clone is expanded.

d_call: TRBD2; v_call: TRBV11-2; j_call: TRBJ2-3; clone_size: -; cdr3_aa: CASSLYPGLAGVTDTQYF; cdr3_nt: TGTGCCAGCAGCTTATACCCTGGACTAGCGGGGGTCACAGATACGCAGTATTTT
d_call: TRBD1; v_call: TRBV7-9; j_call: TRBJ1-6; clone_size: -; cdr3_aa: CASSTTGYNSPLHF; cdr3_nt: TGTGCCAGCAGCACGACAGGGTATAATTCACCCCTCCACTTT
d_call: -; v_call: TRBV6-5; j_call: TRBJ1-2; clone_size: -; cdr3_aa: CASSYSTGLGYGYTF; cdr3_nt: TGTGCCAGCAGTTACTCGACCGGGCTCGGCTATGGCTACACCTTC
d_call: TRBD2; v_call: TRBV7-2; j_call: TRBJ2-7; clone_size: -; cdr3_aa: CASSSLSSGGVYEQYF; cdr3_nt: TGTGCCAGCAGCTCACTATCAAGCGGGGGGGTATACGAGCAGTACTTC
d_call: TRBD1; v_call: TRBV5-1; j_call: TRBJ2-1; clone_size: once; cdr3_aa: CASSLVYGQGDGEQFF; cdr3_nt: TGCGCCAGCAGCTTGGTCTACGGACAGGGTGATGGTGAGCAGTTCTTC
d_call: -; v_call: TRBV11-2; j_call: TRBJ2-7; clone_size: -; cdr3_aa: CASSLRHSSGAYEQYF; cdr3_nt: TGTGCCAGCAGCTTAAGACACTCCTCTGGGGCCTACGAGCAGTACTTC
d_call: TRBD2; v_call: TRBV4-1; j_call: TRBJ2-1; clone_size: -; cdr3_aa: CASSQVAGGSHNEQFF; cdr3_nt: TGCGCCAGCAGCCAAGTAGCGGGGGGGTCTCACAATGAGCAGTTCTTC
d_call: -; v_call: TRBV29-1; j_call: TRBJ2-1; clone_size: -; cdr3_aa: CSVGSTPWNEQFF; cdr3_nt: TGCAGCGTTGGATCGACACCCTGGAATGAGCAGTTCTTC
d_call: -; v_call: TRBV19; j_call: TRBJ2-7; clone_size: -; cdr3_aa: CASQGSRYEQYF; cdr3_nt: TGTGCCAGTCAAGGGTCGAGGTACGAGCAGTACTTC
d_call: -; v_call: TRBV6-5; j_call: TRBJ2-7; clone_size: -; cdr3_aa: CASSLWGTHYEQYF; cdr3_nt: TGTGCCAGCAGTTTATGGGGGACTCACTACGAGCAGTACTTC
d_call: -; v_call: TRBV5-4; j_call: TRBJ1-3; clone_size: -; cdr3_aa: CASSSVGVEGNTIYF; cdr3_nt: TGTGCCAGCAGCTCCGTAGGGGTAGAGGGAAACACCATATATTTT
d_call: TRBD1; v_call: TRBV5-5; j_call: TRBJ1-4; clone_size: -; cdr3_aa: CASSFRRTGTNEKLFF; cdr3_nt: TGTGCCAGCAGCTTTCGACGGACAGGAACTAATGAAAAACTGTTTTTT
d_call: TRBD1; v_call: TRBV19; j_call: TRBJ2-7; clone_size: -; cdr3_aa: CATYSGTGGGEQYF; cdr3_nt: TGTGCCACTTACTCCGGGACAGGGGGTGGAGAGCAGTACTTC
d_call: -; v_call: TRBV6-5; j_call: TRBJ2-7; clone_size: few; cdr3_aa: CASSYSRGYEQYF; cdr3_nt: TGTGCCAGCAGTTACTCACGGGGTTACGAGCAGTACTTC
d_call: TRBD1; v_call: TRBV11-2; j_call: TRBJ2-7; clone_size: -; cdr3_aa: CASSPDRGNEQYF; cdr3_nt: TGTGCCAGCAGCCCTGACAGGGGAAACGAGCAGTACTTC
d_call: TRBD1; v_call: TRBV29-1; j_call: TRBJ2-1; clone_size: -; cdr3_aa: CSVLRDRAYNEQFF; cdr3_nt: TGCAGCGTCCTCCGGGACAGGGCTTACAATGAGCAGTTCTTC
d_call: -; v_call: TRBV30; j_call: TRBJ1-2; clone_size: -; cdr3_aa: CAWKEFYGYTF; cdr3_nt: TGTGCCTGGAAGGAGTTCTATGGCTACACCTTC
d_call: -; v_call: TRBV28; j_call: TRBJ1-1; clone_size: once; cdr3_aa: CASRPWGTLNTEAFF; cdr3_nt: TGTGCCAGCAGACCGTGGGGGACGTTGAACACTGAAGCTTTCTTT
d_call: -; v_call: TRBV6-5; j_call: TRBJ1-3; clone_size: -; cdr3_aa: CASSAYASNTIYF; cdr3_nt: TGTGCCAGCAGCGCCTACGCCTCGAACACCATATATTTT
d_call: -; v_call: TRBV19; j_call: TRBJ1-5; clone_size: once; cdr3_aa: CASTYFDQPQHF; cdr3_nt: TGTGCCAGTACTTATTTCGATCAGCCCCAGCATTTT
d_call: -; v_call: TRBV12-2; j_call: TRBJ2-1; clone_size: few; cdr3_aa: CIRGCGGAVTYNEQFF; cdr3_nt: TGTATCCGGGGATGCGGGGGGGCCGTCACCTACAATGAGCAGTTCTTC
d_call: -; v_call: TRBV7-2; j_call: TRBJ2-7; clone_size: -; cdr3_aa: CASSLVATDYEQYF; cdr3_nt: TGTGCCAGCAGCTTAGTAGCCACAGACTACGAGCAGTACTTC
d_call: -; v_call: TRBV27; j_call: TRBJ2-1; clone_size: -; cdr3_aa: CASRTLYRGKYNEQFF; cdr3_nt: TGTGCCAGCAGGACCCTGTATCGGGGGAAGTACAATGAGCAGTTCTTC
d_call: -; v_call: TRBV29-1; j_call: TRBJ2-3; clone_size: -; cdr3_aa: CSVEDGGHLGDTQYF; cdr3_nt: TGCAGCGTTGAAGATGGGGGGCACCTCGGAGATACGCAGTATTTT
d_call: -; v_call: TRBV24-1; j_call: TRBJ1-5; clone_size: -; cdr3_aa: CATSDRPKPGLSNQPQHF; cdr3_nt: TGTGCCACCAGTGATAGACCGAAGCCGGGACTGAGCAATCAGCCCCAGCATTTT
d_call: -; v_call: TRBV28; j_call: TRBJ2-7; clone_size: -; cdr3_aa: CASSEPKGQKYEQYF; cdr3_nt: TGTGCCAGCAGTGAACCTAAAGGACAGAAATACGAGCAGTACTTC
d_call: TRBD1; v_call: TRBV4-3; j_call: TRBJ1-5; clone_size: -; cdr3_aa: CASSQDRDRRTQPQHF; cdr3_nt: TGCGCCAGCAGCCAAGACCGGGACAGAAGAACCCAGCCCCAGCATTTT
d_call: -; v_call: TRBV28; j_call: TRBJ2-2; clone_size: -; cdr3_aa: CASSLTGVSAGELFF; cdr3_nt: TGTGCCAGCAGCCTGACCGGAGTCTCGGCCGGGGAGCTGTTTTTT
d_call: -; v_call: TRBV29-1; j_call: TRBJ2-3; clone_size: -; cdr3_aa: CSVLSSTDTQYF; cdr3_nt: TGCAGCGTCCTCTCTAGCACAGATACGCAGTATTTT
d_call: TRBD2; v_call: TRBV5-1; j_call: TRBJ2-1; clone_size: few; cdr3_aa: CASSLAERGGGQFF; cdr3_nt: TGCGCCAGCAGCTTGGCCGAGCGCGGGGGTGGACAGTTCTTC
d_call: TRBD1; v_call: TRBV4-3; j_call: TRBJ1-1; clone_size: -; cdr3_aa: CASSQDTGTALEAFF; cdr3_nt: TGCGCCAGCAGCCAAGATACCGGGACAGCTCTTGAAGCTTTCTTT
d_call: -; v_call: TRBV5-1; j_call: TRBJ2-3; clone_size: -; cdr3_aa: CASSTDNTDTQYF; cdr3_nt: TGCGCCAGCAGCACAGACAACACAGATACGCAGTATTTT
d_call: -; v_call: TRBV7-2; j_call: TRBJ2-7; clone_size: -; cdr3_aa: CASSLGRTYYEQYF; cdr3_nt: TGTGCCAGCAGCTTAGGGCGGACCTACTACGAGCAGTACTTC
d_call: TRBD2; v_call: TRBV30; j_call: TRBJ2-2; clone_size: -; cdr3_aa: CAWNGGVNTGELFF; cdr3_nt: TGTGCCTGGAACGGGGGGGTAAACACCGGGGAGCTGTTTTTT
d_call: -; v_call: TRBV4-2; j_call: TRBJ1-6; clone_size: once; cdr3_aa: CASSQDDSHNSPLHF; cdr3_nt: TGTGCCAGCAGCCAAGATGACAGCCATAATTCACCCCTCCACTTT
d_call: -; v_call: TRBV12-5; j_call: TRBJ1-2; clone_size: -; cdr3_aa: CASGLTGYGYTF; cdr3_nt: TGTGCTAGTGGTTTGACAGGCTATGGCTACACCTTC
d_call: TRBD1; v_call: TRBV28; j_call: TRBJ1-5; clone_size: -; cdr3_aa: CASSSPSGTGGRGAQHF; cdr3_nt: TGTGCCAGCAGTTCCCCCTCGGGGACAGGGGGTAGAGGGGCCCAGCATTTT
d_call: TRBD1; v_call: TRBV5-6; j_call: TRBJ2-3; clone_size: -; cdr3_aa: CASSRGQDSTDTQYF; cdr3_nt: TGTGCCAGCAGCCGAGGACAGGATAGCACAGATACGCAGTATTTT
d_call: -; v_call: TRBV10-2; j_call: TRBJ1-6; clone_size: -; cdr3_aa: CASSGTANNSPLHF; cdr3_nt: TGCGCCAGCAGTGGGACAGCCAATAATTCACCCCTCCACTTT
d_call: -; v_call: TRBV7-2; j_call: TRBJ2-7; clone_size: -; cdr3_aa: CASTLEGTVYEQYF; cdr3_nt: TGTGCCAGCACCCTAGAGGGGACGGTCTACGAGCAGTACTTC
d_call: -; v_call: TRBV5-1; j_call: TRBJ2-5; clone_size: -; cdr3_aa: CASSPDRAETQYF; cdr3_nt: TGCGCCAGCAGCCCCGACCGGGCGGAGACCCAGTACTTC
d_call: -; v_call: TRBV10-2; j_call: TRBJ1-5; clone_size: -; cdr3_aa: CASSEMLYGRESQHF; cdr3_nt: TGCGCCAGCAGTGAGATGCTCTACGGACGTGAGTCCCAGCATTTT
d_call: -; v_call: TRBV11-3; j_call: TRBJ1-1; clone_size: -; cdr3_aa: CASSFTYQGSGTEAFF; cdr3_nt: TGTGCCAGCAGCTTCACCTATCAGGGGTCCGGCACTGAAGCTTTCTTT
d_call: -; v_call: TRBV7-3; j_call: TRBJ2-2; clone_size: once; cdr3_aa: CASSPQWTGELFF; cdr3_nt: TGTGCCAGCAGCCCCCAGTGGACCGGGGAGCTGTTTTTT